This T cell receptor (beta chain) originates from a study of shared clonotypes between healthy human individuals. Germline lookup yields CDR1 SGDLS and CDR2 YYNGEE. Trimming removed 3 bases from V and 6 bases from J, with 21 bases in between. The CDR3 consists of 17 residues. Findings of the study overall: When naive CD4 clonotypes were compared across a few donors, 5% to 5.5% were shared.

Remarks on this clone: Its antigen is unknown.

Healthy HIV-negative adults without recent acute infections or vaccinations served as donors. In the original analysis: Owing to the provision of junction-only sequences devoid of quality scores by immunoSEQ, filtering differed. Data came from immunoSEQ multiplex PCR; TCRdb stores just in-frame clones and leaves some out. V and J calls and clone size follow that table, whereas D and trimming were derived from the DNA. Of 2 million to 2.5 million clones in the sample, around 95% were seen once. This chain links TRBV9 with TRBJ1-4; tentatively, D is TRBD1 (6 bases). The receptor comes from a man younger than 35 in good health. What was sequenced was naive CD4+ T cells sorted from blood. Subset specified: CD45RA+ positively selected. CDR3 protein: CASSGSSRGGQHEKLFF. CDR3 sequence (DNA): TGTGCCAGCAGCGGAAGTTCGCGGGGAGGACAGCATGAAAAACTGTTTTTT. Combining the CDR3 with reference TRBV9 and TRBJ1-4 gives the whole variable domain DSGVTQTPKHLITATGQRVTLRCSPRSGDLSVYWYQQSLDQGLQFLIQYYNGEERAKGNILERFSAQQFPDLHSELNLSSLELGDSALYFCASSGSSRGGQHEKLFFGSGTQLSVL.